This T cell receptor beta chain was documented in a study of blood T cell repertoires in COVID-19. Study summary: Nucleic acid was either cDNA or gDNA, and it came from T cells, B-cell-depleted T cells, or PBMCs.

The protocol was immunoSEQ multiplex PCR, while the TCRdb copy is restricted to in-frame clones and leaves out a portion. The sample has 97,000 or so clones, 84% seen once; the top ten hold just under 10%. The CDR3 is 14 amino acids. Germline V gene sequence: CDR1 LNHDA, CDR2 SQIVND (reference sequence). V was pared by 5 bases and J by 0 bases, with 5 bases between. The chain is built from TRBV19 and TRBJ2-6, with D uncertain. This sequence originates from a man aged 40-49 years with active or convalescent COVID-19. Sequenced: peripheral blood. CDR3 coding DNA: TGTGCCAGTAGTGAGAGCTCTGGGGCCAACGTCCTGACTTTC. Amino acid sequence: CASSESSGANVLTF.